The source of this TCR beta chain is a study of shared clonotypes between healthy human individuals. The assay was immunoSEQ multiplex PCR, and TCRdb's table has in-frame clones only and misses some. The sample consists of 2 million to 2.5 million clones, roughly 92% of them appearing once. As concerns this clone: Other DNA sequences in the same sample also yield this CDR3.

This CDR3 region has 14 residues. Germline lookup yields CDR1 LNHDA and CDR2 SQIVND (reference sequence). J gave up 4 bases and V 4 bases, and 3 bases lay outside the gene matches. Sequencing used naive CD4+ T cells from PBMCs. This sample's subset: CD45RA+ positively selected. The source of this sequence is a man aged 18 to 29 in good health. Some clones in this sample may be carry-over from other donors' samples. The chain employs TRBV19 and TRBJ1-5, with 8 bases matching TRBD1. The CDR3 coding sequence is TGTGCCAGTAGTACGAACAGGGGGAATCAGCCCCAGCATTTT. This sequence encodes CASSTNRGNQPQHF.